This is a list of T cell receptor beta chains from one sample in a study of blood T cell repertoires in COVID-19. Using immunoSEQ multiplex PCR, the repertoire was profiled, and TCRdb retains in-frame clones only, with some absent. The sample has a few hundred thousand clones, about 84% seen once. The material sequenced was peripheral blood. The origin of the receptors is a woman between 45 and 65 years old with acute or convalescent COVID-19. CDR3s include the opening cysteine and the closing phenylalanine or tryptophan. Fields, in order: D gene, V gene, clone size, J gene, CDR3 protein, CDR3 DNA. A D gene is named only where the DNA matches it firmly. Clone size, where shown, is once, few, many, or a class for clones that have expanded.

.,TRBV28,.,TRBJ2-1,CASSLFWDLKFVAPGPSVDEQFF,TGTGCCAGCAGCTTATTTTGGGATTTGAAATTTGTTGCGCCGGGACCTAGCGTGGATGAGCAGTTCTTC
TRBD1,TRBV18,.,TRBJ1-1,CASSLQWGQGTEAFF,TGTGCCAGCTCCCTACAATGGGGACAGGGCACTGAAGCTTTCTTT
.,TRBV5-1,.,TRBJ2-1,CASGEVSYNEQFF,TGCGCCAGCGGGGAGGTATCCTACAATGAGCAGTTCTTC
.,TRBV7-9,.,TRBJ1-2,CASSVAGGSYGYTF,TGTGCCAGCAGTGTAGCGGGGGGTAGCTATGGCTACACCTTC
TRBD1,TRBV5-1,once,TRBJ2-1,CASSLGDRGDEQFF,TGCGCCAGCAGCTTGGGGGACAGGGGAGATGAGCAGTTCTTC
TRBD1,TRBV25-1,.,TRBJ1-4,CASSPYGTDNEKLFF,TGTGCCAGCAGTCCATATGGGACAGATAATGAAAAACTGTTTTTT
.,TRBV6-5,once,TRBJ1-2,CASKTENYGYTF,TGTGCTAGCAAGACAGAGAACTATGGCTACACCTTC
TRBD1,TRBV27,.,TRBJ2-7,CASSPGTGGYEQYF,TGTGCCAGCAGCCCCGGGACAGGGGGCTACGAGCAGTACTTC
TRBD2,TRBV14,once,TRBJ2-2,CASAQRETTGELFF,TGTGCCAGCGCGCAGCGGGAGACCACCGGGGAGCTGTTTTTT
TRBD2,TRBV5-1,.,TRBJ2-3,CASSLFSGGGTDTQYF,TGCGCCAGCAGCTTGTTTAGCGGGGGAGGCACAGATACGCAGTATTTT
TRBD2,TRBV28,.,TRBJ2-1,CASRYHGGSAYNEQFF,TGTGCCAGCAGGTACCATGGCGGGAGCGCCTACAATGAGCAGTTCTTC
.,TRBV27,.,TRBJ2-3,CASSLSVRWSGTRTDTQYF,TGTGCCAGCAGTTTATCGGTTCGGTGGTCGGGAACCAGGACAGATACGCAGTATTTT
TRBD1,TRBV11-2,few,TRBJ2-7,CASSPLDRGSSYEQYF,TGTGCCAGCAGCCCCTTGGACAGGGGGAGCTCCTACGAGCAGTACTTC
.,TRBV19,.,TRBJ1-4,CASRQGSTNEKLFF,TGTGCCAGTAGGCAGGGGTCGACTAATGAAAAACTGTTTTTT
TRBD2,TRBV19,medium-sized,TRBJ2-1,CASSTTSGSLDEQFF,TGTGCCAGTAGTACTACTAGCGGGTCCCTGGATGAGCAGTTCTTC
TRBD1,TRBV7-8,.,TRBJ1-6,CASSLRDRLLSPLHF,TGTGCCAGCAGCCTCCGGGACAGGCTCTTGTCACCCCTCCACTTT
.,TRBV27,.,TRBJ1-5,CASSPGIYSNQPQHF,TGTGCCAGCAGTCCAGGGATTTATAGCAATCAGCCCCAGCATTTT
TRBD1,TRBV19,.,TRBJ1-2,CASSRDREGYTF,TGTGCCAGTAGTAGGGACAGGGAGGGCTACACCTTC
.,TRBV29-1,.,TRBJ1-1,CSVGQKQPGDTEAFF,TGCAGCGTGGGACAAAAACAGCCAGGGGACACTGAAGCTTTCTTT
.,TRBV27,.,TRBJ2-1,CASRIRPDRDNEQFF,TGTGCCAGCAGGATAAGGCCGGACAGAGACAATGAGCAGTTCTTC
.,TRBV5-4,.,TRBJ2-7,CASSPGTPYEQYF,TGTGCCAGCAGCCCCGGGACACCGTACGAGCAGTACTTC
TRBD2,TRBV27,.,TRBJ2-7,CASRDPSGSSYEQYF,TGTGCCAGCAGAGATCCTAGCGGAAGCTCCTACGAGCAGTACTTC
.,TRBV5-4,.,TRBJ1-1,CASSLAVTANTEAFF,TGTGCCAGCAGCTTGGCTGTTACAGCAAACACTGAAGCTTTCTTT
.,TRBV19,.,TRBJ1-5,CASSTQPGTGNQPQHF,TGTGCCAGTAGTACCCAACCCGGGACTGGGAATCAGCCCCAGCATTTT
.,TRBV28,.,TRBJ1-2,CASSFPTEELYGYTF,TGTGCCAGCAGTTTTCCGACCGAGGAGCTCTATGGCTACACCTTC
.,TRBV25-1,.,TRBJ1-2,CASNVGDGYTF,TGTGCCAGCAACGTAGGGGATGGCTACACCTTC
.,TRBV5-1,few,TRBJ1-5,CASSPNAGAGEPQHF,TGCGCCAGCAGCCCGAACGCGGGGGCTGGGGAGCCCCAGCATTTT
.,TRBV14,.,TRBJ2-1,CASSQDPNNNEQFF,TGTGCCAGCAGCCAAGATCCCAACAACAATGAGCAGTTCTTC
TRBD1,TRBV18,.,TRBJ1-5,CASSPTGMNQPQHF,TGTGCCAGCTCGCCGACAGGGATGAATCAGCCCCAGCATTTT